Listed below are T cell receptor beta chains from one sample, sequenced in a study of cytomegalovirus exposure and HLA in healthy donors. TCRdb's table, derived via immunoSEQ multiplex PCR, lists solely in-frame clones and lacks some. The data hold about 120,000 clones, with approximately 83% observed a single time. The source material was PBMCs. These receptors originate from a woman aged 18-29 years in good health and CMV-seronegative. Each CDR3 is given with its conserved first and last residue. D genes are given only for firm matches. Clone sizes are given selectively: once, few, many, or a class where the clone is expanded.

CDR3 protein	CDR3 DNA	V gene	J gene	CDR3 length	D gene	clone size
CASSYWGQGGTDTQYF	TGTGCCAGCAGTTACTGGGGACAGGGTGGCACAGATACGCAGTATTTT	TRBV6-5	TRBJ2-3	16	TRBD1	once
CASSTSTVAEAFF	TGTGCCAGCAGCACTTCGACAGTAGCTGAAGCTTTCTTT	TRBV6-1	TRBJ1-1	13	-	few
CASTWASGSTDTQYF	TGCGCCAGCACCTGGGCCAGCGGAAGCACAGATACGCAGTATTTT	TRBV5-1	TRBJ2-3	15	-	-
CASSPRPAHNEQFF	TGCGCCAGCAGCCCGCGTCCAGCGCACAATGAGCAGTTCTTC	TRBV4-3	TRBJ2-1	14	-	-
CASSYMTRGLDSPLHF	TGTGCCAGCAGTTACATGACAAGGGGGCTTGATTCACCCCTCCACTTT	TRBV27	TRBJ1-6	16	TRBD1	-
CASSYGGGGNTIYF	TGTGCCAGCAGTTACGGGGGCGGTGGAAACACCATATATTTT	TRBV6-5	TRBJ1-3	14	-	few
CASSSGLDSMNEQFF	TGTGCCAGCAGCTCGGGACTAGATAGTATGAATGAGCAGTTCTTC	TRBV11-2	TRBJ2-1	15	TRBD2	-
CASSLDSAGFVETQYF	TGTGCCAGCAGCTTAGATAGTGCGGGGTTCGTAGAGACCCAGTACTTC	TRBV11-2	TRBJ2-5	16	-	once
CASSPRLAGAPNEQFF	TGTGCCAGCAGTCCTCGACTAGCGGGGGCCCCCAATGAGCAGTTCTTC	TRBV27	TRBJ2-1	16	TRBD2	-
CAWYPRGRGYGYTF	TGTGCCTGGTACCCCCGAGGCAGGGGCTATGGCTACACCTTC	TRBV30	TRBJ1-2	14	-	-
CASSHRQGESSPLHF	TGCGCCAGCAGCCACAGACAGGGGGAAAGTTCACCCCTCCACTTT	TRBV5-1	TRBJ1-6	15	TRBD1	-
CASRPQASLYGYTF	TGTGCCAGTCGACCTCAGGCCAGCCTCTATGGCTACACCTTC	TRBV19	TRBJ1-2	14	-	once
CAWSAQTGLVSNEQFF	TGTGCCTGGAGTGCCCAAACGGGACTAGTAAGCAATGAGCAGTTCTTC	TRBV30	TRBJ2-1	16	TRBD2	few
CASSPLGGVTTDTQYF	TGTGCCAGCTCGCCTCTCGGAGGGGTTACCACAGATACGCAGTATTTT	TRBV18	TRBJ2-3	16	-	once
CASRPNRGGRFEQYF	TGTGCCAGCAGGCCCAACCGAGGCGGGAGGTTCGAGCAGTACTTC	TRBV28	TRBJ2-7	15	TRBD2	-
CASSSTTGELFF	TGTGCCAGCAGCTCCACAACCGGGGAGCTGTTTTTT	TRBV11-3	TRBJ2-2	12	-	-
CASSEGPNTEAFF	TGTGCCAGCAGTGAAGGCCCGAACACTGAAGCTTTCTTT	TRBV25-1	TRBJ1-1	13	-	-
CASSHRLAGDREQFF	TGTGCCAGCAGCCACAGGCTAGCGGGAGATCGGGAGCAGTTCTTC	TRBV14	TRBJ2-1	15	TRBD2	-
CASSPEGRADTQYF	TGTGCCAGTAGTCCAGAGGGGAGGGCAGATACGCAGTATTTT	TRBV19	TRBJ2-3	14	TRBD2	-
CATSRDLYYGYTF	TGTGCCACCAGCAGAGATTTATACTATGGCTACACCTTC	TRBV15	TRBJ1-2	13	-	few
CASSPGLAGGRGTDTQYF	TGTGCCAGCAGCCCGGGACTAGCGGGGGGTAGGGGGACAGATACGCAGTATTTT	TRBV7-2	TRBJ2-3	18	TRBD2	-
CASVSGGAADTQYF	TGTGCCAGCGTCTCCGGGGGGGCCGCAGATACGCAGTATTTT	TRBV6-6	TRBJ2-3	14	TRBD2	-
CASSPPEDRVGGYTF	TGTGCCAGCAGCCCCCCGGAGGACAGGGTGGGCGGCTACACCTTC	TRBV5-4	TRBJ1-2	15	TRBD1	-
CASRLRGSNEKLFF	TGTGCCAGCAGACTCAGGGGGTCTAATGAAAAACTGTTTTTT	TRBV6-5	TRBJ1-4	14	TRBD1	-
CASSLGTGGIATQYF	TGTGCCAGCAGCTTGGGTACAGGGGGGATTGCGACCCAGTACTTC	TRBV5-4	TRBJ2-5	15	TRBD1	once
CASSQHISGGNYGYTF	TGCGCCAGCAGCCAACATATCTCGGGGGGGAACTATGGCTACACCTTC	TRBV4-1	TRBJ1-2	16	-	-
CASSQVSGELFF	TGTGCCAGCAGCCAGGTTAGCGGGGAGCTGTTTTTT	TRBV5-6	TRBJ2-2	12	-	-
CASSQDSDTEAFF	TGTGCCAGCAGTCAAGACTCTGACACTGAAGCTTTCTTT	TRBV4-2	TRBJ1-1	13	-	few
CASSPTRDREIGAFF	TGTGCCAGCAGCCCTACCCGGGACAGGGAAATAGGAGCTTTCTTT	TRBV9	TRBJ1-1	15	TRBD1	-
CASSLPGQRQYF	TGTGCCAGCAGTTTACCGGGACAGCGACAGTACTTC	TRBV28	TRBJ2-7	12	TRBD1	-
CASSKARGRGPQETQYF	TGTGCCAGCAGCAAAGCGCGCGGGCGGGGACCTCAAGAGACCCAGTACTTC	TRBV21-1	TRBJ2-5	17	-	-
CASSASQGTYEQYF	TGTGCCAGCAGTGCAAGTCAGGGCACCTACGAGCAGTACTTC	TRBV6-1	TRBJ2-7	14	-	few
CASSLPRGSYGYTF	TGTGCCAGCAGCCTCCCCAGGGGGAGCTATGGCTACACCTTC	TRBV7-2	TRBJ1-2	14	TRBD1	-
CASSEGLATGEQFF	TGTGCCAGCAGTGAGGGACTAGCTACTGGTGAGCAGTTCTTC	TRBV6-4	TRBJ2-1	14	TRBD2	once
CASRKGQGRNTIYF	TGTGCCAGCAGGAAGGGACAGGGAAGAAACACCATATATTTT	TRBV6-5	TRBJ1-3	14	TRBD1	-
CATARTSGETQYF	TGTGCCACCGCCAGGACTAGCGGGGAGACCCAGTACTTC	TRBV7-2	TRBJ2-5	13	TRBD2	-
CASSEFSGRAVDTQYF	TGTGCCAGCAGTGAATTCAGCGGGAGGGCCGTAGATACGCAGTATTTT	TRBV25-1	TRBJ2-3	16	TRBD2	once
CASTGGSGANVLTF	TGTGCCAGCACAGGGGGCTCTGGGGCCAACGTCCTGACTTTC	TRBV6-1	TRBJ2-6	14	TRBD1	medium-sized
CASSILGTSARNEQFF	TGTGCCAGTAGTATCCTCGGGACTAGCGCTAGGAATGAGCAGTTCTTC	TRBV19	TRBJ2-1	16	TRBD2	-
CASSPGQGAGYGYTF	TGCGCCAGCAGCCCCGGACAGGGAGCGGGCTATGGCTACACCTTC	TRBV5-1	TRBJ1-2	15	TRBD1	-
CATSGTFYNEQFF	TGTGCCACCTCCGGGACATTCTACAATGAGCAGTTCTTC	TRBV5-6	TRBJ2-1	13	-	-
CASSDSRDTQYF	TGTGCCAGCAGTGATTCCCGAGATACGCAGTATTTT	TRBV2	TRBJ2-3	12	-	once
CASQGDGGNEKLFF	TGTGCCAGCCAGGGGGACGGCGGCAATGAAAAACTGTTTTTT	TRBV11-2	TRBJ1-4	14	TRBD1	-
CASSLATGEENQPQHF	TGTGCCAGCAGTTTAGCGACAGGGGAGGAAAATCAGCCCCAGCATTTT	TRBV28	TRBJ1-5	16	TRBD1	-
CAISESTGLAGAKETQYF	TGTGCCATCAGTGAGTCCACCGGACTAGCGGGAGCTAAGGAGACCCAGTACTTC	TRBV10-3	TRBJ2-5	18	TRBD2	-
CASSYSGQGAWETQYF	TGTGCCAGCAGTTACAGTGGACAGGGGGCTTGGGAGACCCAGTACTTC	TRBV6-5	TRBJ2-5	16	TRBD1	few
CASSSPGSGRNEQFF	TGTGCCAGCAGTTCCCCGGGTAGCGGGAGGAATGAGCAGTTCTTC	TRBV27	TRBJ2-1	15	TRBD2	-
CASSPGQGINEKLFF	TGTGCCAGCTCACCAGGACAGGGTATTAATGAAAAACTGTTTTTT	TRBV18	TRBJ1-4	15	TRBD1	-
CASRLTGNSNQPQHF	TGTGCCAGCAGACTAACCGGGAATAGCAATCAGCCCCAGCATTTT	TRBV28	TRBJ1-5	15	-	once
CASSLPRPEAFF	TGTGCCAGCAGCTTACCGCGGCCTGAAGCTTTCTTT	TRBV7-9	TRBJ1-1	12	-	-
CASSGVAGDYNEQFF	TGTGCCAGCAGTGGGGTAGCGGGGGACTACAATGAGCAGTTCTTC	TRBV2	TRBJ2-1	15	TRBD2	-
CASSPRQGRDEKLFF	TGTGCCAGTAGTCCGCGACAGGGAAGGGATGAAAAACTGTTTTTT	TRBV19	TRBJ1-4	15	TRBD1	few
CASSPDTDQPQHF	TGTGCCAGCAGTCCCGACACGGATCAGCCCCAGCATTTT	TRBV28	TRBJ1-5	13	-	-
CASSPTSGNTGELFF	TGCGCCAGCAGCCCTACTAGCGGGAACACCGGGGAGCTGTTTTTT	TRBV5-1	TRBJ2-2	15	TRBD2	-
CASSPQGDTEAFF	TGTGCCAGCAGCCCCCAGGGGGACACTGAAGCTTTCTTT	TRBV11-3	TRBJ1-1	13	TRBD1	-